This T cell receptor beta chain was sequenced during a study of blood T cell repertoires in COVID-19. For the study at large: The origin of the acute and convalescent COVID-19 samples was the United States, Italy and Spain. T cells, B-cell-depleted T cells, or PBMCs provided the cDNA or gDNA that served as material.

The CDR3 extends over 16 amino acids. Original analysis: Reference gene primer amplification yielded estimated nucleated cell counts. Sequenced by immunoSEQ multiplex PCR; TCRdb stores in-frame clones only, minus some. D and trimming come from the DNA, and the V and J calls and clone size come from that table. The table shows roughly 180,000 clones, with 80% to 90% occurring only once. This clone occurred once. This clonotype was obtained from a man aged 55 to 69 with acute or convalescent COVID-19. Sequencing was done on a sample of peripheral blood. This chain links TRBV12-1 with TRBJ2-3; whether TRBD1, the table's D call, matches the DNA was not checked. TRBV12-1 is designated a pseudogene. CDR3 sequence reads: CASSGGQTLWGDTQYF. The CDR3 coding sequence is TGTGCCAGCAGCGGGGGACAGACTCTTTGGGGAGATACGCAGTATTTT.